This T cell receptor (beta chain) was recorded in a study of control samples from healthy donors and cancer patients. In germline, CDR1 is SEHNR, CDR2 FQNEAQ (reference sequence). CDR3 size: 14 residues. The germline V and J ends were trimmed by 0 bases and 9 bases, with 14 bases remaining between them. Method: immunoSEQ multiplex PCR; TCRdb's copy keeps in-frame clones and lacks some. The sample has under 200,000 clones, 91% seen once. The J gene is TRBJ1-1, the V gene TRBV7-9, with D perhaps TRBD1 (6 bases). Sequencing was carried out using blood. This TCR came from a woman aged 25 to 39 in good health. The CDR3 region has the DNA TGTGCCAGCAGCTTAGCGGGTACAGGGCAAAAAGCTTTCTTT. As protein: CASSLAGTGQKAFF.